The source of this T cell receptor (beta chain) is a study of glioma-infiltrating T cells after dendritic cell vaccination (dated by TCRdb to about 2016). General notes on the study: Of the approximately 15 glioblastoma patients in the cohort, all drawn from Phase I and II dendritic cell vaccination trials, 9 were newly diagnosed and 6 had recurrent disease. In glioblastoma patients vaccinated with dendritic cells, deep sequencing of TCR beta CDR3 regions served to measure the amount of tumor-infiltrating lymphocytes and to compare repertoires between tumor and blood. Survival after dendritic cell vaccination was correlated with TCR sequencing metrics, including TIL content and tumor-blood repertoire overlap. The vaccine was prepared from monocyte-derived dendritic cells that were cultured for more than six days with IL-4 and GM-CSF and then pulsed overnight with autologous tumor lysate. Each patient was given three intradermal dendritic cell vaccine injections, spaced two weeks apart, in the arm below the axilla. Between about 2002 and 2012, patients were given autologous tumor lysate-pulsed dendritic cell vaccination.

Patients were selected for having adequate residual fresh-frozen tumor tissue and more than two years of available survival data. Although molecular status otherwise differed among the glioblastoma patients, no patient had an isocitrate dehydrogenase mutation. PBMC were collected before vaccination, two weeks after the third vaccination, and at tumor progression when it occurred. The Qiagen DNeasy Blood extraction Kit was used for extraction of genomic DNA. CDR3 length: 15 amino acids, cysteine to phenylalanine. Just CDR3 DNA is preserved here, 45 bases in frame from base 1. V ends up 0 bases short and J 7 bases short, with an unmatched junction base count of 5. Per the germline V gene, SGHTA is the CDR1 and FQGNSA is the CDR2. Using the immunoSEQ assay, TCRB CDR3 regions were amplified from 1.5 to 2 micrograms of genomic DNA, or from all available DNA when less than that was on hand. For multiplex PCR, 60 forward primers for TCR V beta segments and 13 reverse primers for J beta segments were used. To estimate the number of reads per starting template, synthetic control templates were added to each sample at limiting dilution. The Illumina HiSeq System generated 87 bp sequencing reads. The authors' analysis ran thus. PCR and sequencing errors were removed by merging closely related sequences with a nearest neighbor algorithm. TCR overlap was measured as the percentage of unique tumor TCR beta sequences also present in the same patient's peripheral blood. TCRdb provides this immuneACCESS table in a form limited to in-frame rearrangements. Some clones are lacking; in checked studies, under half of them reflect an unresolved V gene, and why the rest are absent is not known. Clone size and the V and J calls come from that table; the DNA yielded D and trimming. The sample table records more than 95,000 clones; 81% of these occur just once. The ten largest make up approximately 12% of the sample.

Broader findings and caveats from the paper: TCR clonality showed no direct relationship with survival, which suggests that a diverse polyclonal response may matter. The three-group TCR overlap response model was described as speculative and requiring prospective validation. After dendritic cell vaccination, a higher estimated pretreatment TIL content predicted longer time to progression and overall survival. The cohort was small and heterogeneous, and full blood and tumor sets were available for few patients, with initial-recurrent tumor pairs available for even fewer patients.

Turning to this clone: It lacks a known antigen. Base qualities are not at hand, and no much larger clone is one base apart.

The chain couples TRBV7-2 to TRBJ2-7; 11 middle bases align to TRBD1. This specimen consisted of blood, obtained before dendritic cell vaccination. This clonotype originated in a human donor with glioblastoma. The CDR3 region has the sequence CASSLAGQGAGEQYF. The DNA sequence is given as TGTGCCAGCAGCTTAGCCGGACAGGGGGCGGGGGAGCAGTACTTC.